The 2 T cell receptor beta chains below come from one sample, sequenced in a study of T-cell reconstitution after alpha-beta-depleted transplantation in children. TCRbeta library preparation incorporated unique molecular identifiers. One entry per CDR3 protein results from TCRdb running MiXCR on the PCR reads. The repertoire holds about 7,200 distinct CDR3 sequences, with approximately 5.6% as singletons. Material: PBMCs, mostly from graft donor cells, obtained 180 days after TCRalphabeta/CD19-depleted stem cell transplant. These receptors were collected from a child less than two years old who had a stem cell transplant for acute myeloid leukemia, so the T cells may come from the graft donor.

This clonotype showed up many times. The chain carries TRBV9 and TRBJ1-1; D remains ambiguous. The germline CDR1 and CDR2 sequences are SGDLS and YYNGEE. Trimming left V 0 bases short and J 4 bases short, with 7 bases between. The CDR3 totals 13 residues. CDR3 loop: CASSVDAGTEAFF. CDR3 sequence (DNA): TGTGCCAGCAGCGTAGATGCGGGCACTGAAGCTTTCTTT.

This clonotype has a count of ten or more. The rearrangement links TRBV6-5 to TRBJ2-7; D not resolved. Between the trimmed V and J ends, which lost 4 bases and 4 bases, there was a span of 5 bases. Germline V gene sequence: CDR1 MNHEY, CDR2 SVGAGI. The CDR3 is made up of 11 amino acids. Here the CDR3 reads CASSSEYEQYF. Here the CDR3 DNA reads TGTGCCAGCAGTTCGGAATACGAGCAGTACTTC.